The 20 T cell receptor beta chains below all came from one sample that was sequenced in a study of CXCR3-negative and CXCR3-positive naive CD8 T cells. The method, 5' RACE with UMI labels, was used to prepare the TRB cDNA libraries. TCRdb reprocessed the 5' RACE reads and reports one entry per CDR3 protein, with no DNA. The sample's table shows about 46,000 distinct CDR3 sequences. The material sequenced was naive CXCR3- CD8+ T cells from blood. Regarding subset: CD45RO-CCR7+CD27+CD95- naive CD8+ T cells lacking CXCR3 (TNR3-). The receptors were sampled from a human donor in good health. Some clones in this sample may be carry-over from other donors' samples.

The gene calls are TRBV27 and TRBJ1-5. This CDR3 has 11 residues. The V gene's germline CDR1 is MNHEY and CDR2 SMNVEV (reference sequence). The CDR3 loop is CASSVNQPQHF.

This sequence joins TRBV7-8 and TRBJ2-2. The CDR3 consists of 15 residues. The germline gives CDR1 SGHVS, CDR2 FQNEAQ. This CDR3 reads CASSLGASITGELFF.

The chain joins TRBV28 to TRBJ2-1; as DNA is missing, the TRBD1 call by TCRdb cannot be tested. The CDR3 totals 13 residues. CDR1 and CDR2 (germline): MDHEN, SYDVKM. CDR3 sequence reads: CASTLGYAGEQFF.

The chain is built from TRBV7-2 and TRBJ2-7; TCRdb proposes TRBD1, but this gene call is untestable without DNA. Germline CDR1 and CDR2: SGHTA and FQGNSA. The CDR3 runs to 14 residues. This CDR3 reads CASSLVGGLEEQYF.

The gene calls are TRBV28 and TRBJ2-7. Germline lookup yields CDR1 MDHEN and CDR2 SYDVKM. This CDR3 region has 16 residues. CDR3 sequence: CASSLLAGLSEYEQYF.

This CDR3 is CASSFGDRVHEQFF. This chain joins TRBV7-2 and TRBJ2-1; TCRdb's D gene call, TRBD1, goes unchecked for lack of DNA. This CDR3 has 14 amino acids. Germline V lookup: CDR1 SGHTA, CDR2 FQGNSA.

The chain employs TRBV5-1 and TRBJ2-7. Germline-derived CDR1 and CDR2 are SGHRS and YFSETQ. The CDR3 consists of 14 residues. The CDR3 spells CASSPGNSSYEQYF.

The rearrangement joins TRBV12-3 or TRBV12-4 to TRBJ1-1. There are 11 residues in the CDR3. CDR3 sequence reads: CASSMNTEAFF.

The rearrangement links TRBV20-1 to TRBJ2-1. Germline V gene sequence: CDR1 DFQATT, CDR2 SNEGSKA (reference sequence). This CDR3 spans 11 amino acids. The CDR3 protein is CSARYYNEQFF.

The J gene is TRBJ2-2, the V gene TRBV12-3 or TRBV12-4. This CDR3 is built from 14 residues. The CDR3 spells CASSPTLGFGELFF.

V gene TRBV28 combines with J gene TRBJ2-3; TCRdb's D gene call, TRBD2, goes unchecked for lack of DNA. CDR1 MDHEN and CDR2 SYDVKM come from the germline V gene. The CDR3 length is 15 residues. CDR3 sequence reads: CASITSDGYTDTQYF.

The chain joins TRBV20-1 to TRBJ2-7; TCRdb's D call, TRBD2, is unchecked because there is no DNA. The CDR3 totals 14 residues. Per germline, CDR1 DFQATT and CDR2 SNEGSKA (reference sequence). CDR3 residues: CSASAREGPYEQYF.

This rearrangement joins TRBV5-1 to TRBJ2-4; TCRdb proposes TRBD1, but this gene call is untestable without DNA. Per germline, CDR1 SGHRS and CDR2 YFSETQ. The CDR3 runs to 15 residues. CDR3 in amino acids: CASSSGDRAKNIQYF.

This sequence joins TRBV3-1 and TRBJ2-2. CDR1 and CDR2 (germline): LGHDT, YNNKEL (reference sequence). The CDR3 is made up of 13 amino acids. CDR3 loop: CASSQGDAGELFF.

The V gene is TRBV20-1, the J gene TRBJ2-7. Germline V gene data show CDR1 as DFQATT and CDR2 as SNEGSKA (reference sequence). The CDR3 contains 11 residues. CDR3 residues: CSARGLNEQYF.

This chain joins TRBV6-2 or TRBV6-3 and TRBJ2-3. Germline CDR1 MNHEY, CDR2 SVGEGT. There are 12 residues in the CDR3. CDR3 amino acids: CASSLSTDTQYF.

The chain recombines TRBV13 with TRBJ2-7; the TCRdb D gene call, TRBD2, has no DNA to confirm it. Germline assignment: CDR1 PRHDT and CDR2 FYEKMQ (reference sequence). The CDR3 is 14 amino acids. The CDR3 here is CASRLGVAGSEQYF.

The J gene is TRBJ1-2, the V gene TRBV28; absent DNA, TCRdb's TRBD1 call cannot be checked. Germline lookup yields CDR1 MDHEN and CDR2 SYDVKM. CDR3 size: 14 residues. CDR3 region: CASTSHRGGYGYTF.

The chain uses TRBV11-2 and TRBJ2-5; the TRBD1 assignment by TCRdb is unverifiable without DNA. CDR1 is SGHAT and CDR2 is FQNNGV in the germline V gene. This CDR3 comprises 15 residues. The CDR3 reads CASSSDRGRQETQYF.

CDR3: CASRDPGGRETQYF. The V gene is TRBV28, the J gene TRBJ2-5; TCRdb lists TRBD2, though no DNA is available to test this call. There are 14 residues in the CDR3. Germline loops: CDR1 MDHEN, CDR2 SYDVKM.